This T cell receptor (beta chain) emerged from a study of shared clonotypes between healthy human individuals. General study points: Apart from blood, nothing was sampled; tissue repertoires likely differ. Naive subsets, compared against memory subsets, generally had larger estimated richness values. Rarefaction demonstrated incomplete sorted-subset sequencing despite large depth.

Germline CDR1 reads MNHEY; CDR2 reads SMNVEV (reference sequence). The V end was cut by 2 bases, the J end by 4 bases, with 6 bases between. The CDR3 length is 13 residues. With regard to this clone: Its antigen is unknown. This CDR3 is also generated by other DNA sequences in the sample.

An even split of each subset's genomic DNA across several immunoSEQ plates was performed. TCRdb keeps only in-frame clones here, not all; method: immunoSEQ multiplex PCR. The sample has some 740,000 clones, 90% to 95% seen once. Naivety among CD8 cells was defined by CD45RO negativity and positive CCR7 selection, thereby excluding terminally differentiated effector memory CD45RA+ cells. This sequence originates from a man aged 25 to 45 in good health. The sequenced sample consisted of naive CD8+ T cells sorted from blood. The J gene is TRBJ2-1, the V gene TRBV27; maybe TRBD2 (6 bases). Written as DNA, the CDR3 is TGTGCCAGCAGTTTACGGGGGTACAATGAGCAGTTCTTC. Translated, it gives CASSLRGYNEQFF.